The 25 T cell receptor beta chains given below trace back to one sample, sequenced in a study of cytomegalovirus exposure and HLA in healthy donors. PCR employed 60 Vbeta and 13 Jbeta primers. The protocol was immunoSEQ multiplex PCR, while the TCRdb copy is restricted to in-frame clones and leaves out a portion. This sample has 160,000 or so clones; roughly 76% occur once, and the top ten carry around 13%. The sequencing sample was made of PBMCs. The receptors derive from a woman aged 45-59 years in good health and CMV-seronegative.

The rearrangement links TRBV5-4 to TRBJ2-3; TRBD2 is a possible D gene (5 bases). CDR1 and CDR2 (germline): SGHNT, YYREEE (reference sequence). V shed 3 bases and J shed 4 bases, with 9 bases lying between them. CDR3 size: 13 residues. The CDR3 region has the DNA TGTGCCAGCAGCTCGGACTTCTCAGATACGCAGTATTTT. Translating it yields CASSSDFSDTQYF.

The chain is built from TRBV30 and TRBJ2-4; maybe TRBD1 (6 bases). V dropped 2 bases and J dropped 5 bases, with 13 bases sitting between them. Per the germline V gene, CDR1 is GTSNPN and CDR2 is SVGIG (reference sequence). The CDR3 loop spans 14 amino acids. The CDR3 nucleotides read TGTGCCTGGAGTCCCCCCCGGACAGAAAACATTCAGTACTTC. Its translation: CAWSPPRTENIQYF.

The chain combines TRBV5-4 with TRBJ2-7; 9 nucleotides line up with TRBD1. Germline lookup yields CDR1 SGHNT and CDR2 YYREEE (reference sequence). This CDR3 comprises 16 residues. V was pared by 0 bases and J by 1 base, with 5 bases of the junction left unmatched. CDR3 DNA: TGTGCCAGCAGCTTGGGTACGGGACAGGGATCCTACGAGCAGTACTTC. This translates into CASSLGTGQGSYEQYF.

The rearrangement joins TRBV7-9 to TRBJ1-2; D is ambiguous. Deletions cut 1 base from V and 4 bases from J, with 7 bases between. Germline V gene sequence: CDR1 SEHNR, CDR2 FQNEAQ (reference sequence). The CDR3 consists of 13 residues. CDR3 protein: CASSLGESYGYTF. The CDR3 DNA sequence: TGTGCCAGCAGCTTAGGGGAGAGCTATGGCTACACCTTC.

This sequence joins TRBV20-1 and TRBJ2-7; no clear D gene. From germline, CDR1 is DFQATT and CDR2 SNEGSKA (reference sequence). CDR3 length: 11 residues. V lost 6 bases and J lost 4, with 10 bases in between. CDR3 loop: CSATLGYEQYF. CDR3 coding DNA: TGCAGTGCGACCCTAGGATACGAGCAGTACTTC.

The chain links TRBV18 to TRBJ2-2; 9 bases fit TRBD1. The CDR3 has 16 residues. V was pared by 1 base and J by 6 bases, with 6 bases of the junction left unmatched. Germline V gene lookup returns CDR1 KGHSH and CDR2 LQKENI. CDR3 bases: TGTGCCAGCTCACCACTGGGACAGGGAGTTTCCGGGGAGCTGTTTTTT. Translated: CASSPLGQGVSGELFF.

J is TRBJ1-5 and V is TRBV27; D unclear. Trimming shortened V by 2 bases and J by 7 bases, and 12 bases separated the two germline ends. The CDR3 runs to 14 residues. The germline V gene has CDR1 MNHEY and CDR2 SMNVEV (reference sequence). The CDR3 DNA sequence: TGTGCCAGCAGTTTAGGCGGATTATGGCAGCCCCAGCATTTT. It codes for CASSLGGLWQPQHF.

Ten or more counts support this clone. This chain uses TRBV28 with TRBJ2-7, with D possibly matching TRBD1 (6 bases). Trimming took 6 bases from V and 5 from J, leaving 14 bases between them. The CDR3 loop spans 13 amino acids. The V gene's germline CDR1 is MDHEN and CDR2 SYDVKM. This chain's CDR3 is CASRLPGVDEQYF. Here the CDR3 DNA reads TGTGCCAGCAGACTACCAGGGGTCGACGAGCAGTACTTC.

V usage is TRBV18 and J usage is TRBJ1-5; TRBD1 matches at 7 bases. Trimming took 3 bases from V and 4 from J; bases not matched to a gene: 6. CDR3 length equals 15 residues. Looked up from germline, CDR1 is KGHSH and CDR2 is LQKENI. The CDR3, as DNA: TGTGCCAGCTCACCCCGGGACAGCCGGAATCAGCCCCAGCATTTT. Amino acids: CASSPRDSRNQPQHF.

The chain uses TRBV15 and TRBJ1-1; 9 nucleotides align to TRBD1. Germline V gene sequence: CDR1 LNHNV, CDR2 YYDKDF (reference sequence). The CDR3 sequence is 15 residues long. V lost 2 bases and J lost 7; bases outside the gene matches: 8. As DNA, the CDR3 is TGTGCCACCAGCAGAACCGGGACAGGGAGAGGTGAAGCTTTCTTT. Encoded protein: CATSRTGTGRGEAFF.

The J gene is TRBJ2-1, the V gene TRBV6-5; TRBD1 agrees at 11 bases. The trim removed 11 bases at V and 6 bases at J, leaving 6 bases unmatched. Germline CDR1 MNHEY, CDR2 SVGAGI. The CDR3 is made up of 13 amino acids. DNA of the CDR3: TGTGCCGGACAGGGGGCCACCCTCAATGAGCAGTTCTTC. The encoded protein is CAGQGATLNEQFF.

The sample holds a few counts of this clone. Written as DNA, the CDR3 is TGTGCCAGCAGCAAAGCAGGACTGGGGGGGGGAGGAAACGAGCAGTACTTC. The encoded protein is CASSKAGLGGGGNEQYF. The rearrangement links TRBV21-1 to TRBJ2-7; TRBD2 reflects the table's D call only, with no check against the DNA. TRBV21-1 is a listed pseudogene. The CDR3 contains 17 residues.

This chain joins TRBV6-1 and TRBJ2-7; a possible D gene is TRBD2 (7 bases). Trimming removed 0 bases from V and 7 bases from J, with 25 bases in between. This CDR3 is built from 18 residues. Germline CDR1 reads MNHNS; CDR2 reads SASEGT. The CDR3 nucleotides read TGTGCCAGCAGTGAAGCGACTAGACGGGGGGCTTTCTCTGGAGAGCAGTACTTC. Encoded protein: CASSEATRRGAFSGEQYF.

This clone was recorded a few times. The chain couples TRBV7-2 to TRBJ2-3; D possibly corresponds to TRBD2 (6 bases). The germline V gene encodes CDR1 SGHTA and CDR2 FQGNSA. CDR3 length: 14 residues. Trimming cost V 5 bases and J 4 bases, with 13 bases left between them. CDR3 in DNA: TGTGCCAGCAGCGCTATGACTAGTTCAGATACGCAGTATTTT. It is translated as CASSAMTSSDTQYF.

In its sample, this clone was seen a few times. CDR3 nucleotide sequence: TGTGCCAGCGGGGAGGGACCGAACACCGGGGAGCTGTTTTTT. This codes for CASGEGPNTGELFF. The chain recombines TRBV19 with TRBJ2-2; TRBD2 aligns across 7 bases. CDR1 and CDR2 from the germline V gene are LNHDA and SQIVND (reference sequence). After removal of 9 bases from V and 0 bases from J, the junction contained 4 bases not matched to a gene. The CDR3 contains 14 residues.

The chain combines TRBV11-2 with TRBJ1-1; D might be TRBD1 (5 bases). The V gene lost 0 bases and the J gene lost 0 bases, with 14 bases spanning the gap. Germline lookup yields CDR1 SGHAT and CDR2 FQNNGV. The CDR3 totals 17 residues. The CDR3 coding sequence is TGTGCCAGCAGCTTAGATCTAAGGGGCCCGGTGAACACTGAAGCTTTCTTT. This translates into CASSLDLRGPVNTEAFF.

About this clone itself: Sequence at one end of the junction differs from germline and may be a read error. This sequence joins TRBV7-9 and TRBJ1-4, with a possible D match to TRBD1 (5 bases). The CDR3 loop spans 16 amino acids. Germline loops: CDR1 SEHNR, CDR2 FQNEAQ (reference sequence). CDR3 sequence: CSSSPAWGRVGEKLFF. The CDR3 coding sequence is TGTTCCAGCAGCCCCGCGTGGGGCCGGGTGGGCGAAAAACTGTTTTTT. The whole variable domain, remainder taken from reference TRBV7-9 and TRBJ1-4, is DTGVSQNPRHKITKRGQNVTFRCDPISEHNRLYWYRQTLGQGPEFLTYFQNEAQLEKSRLLSDRFSAERPKGSFSTLEIQRTEQGDSAMYLCSSSPAWGRVGEKLFFGSGTQLSVL.

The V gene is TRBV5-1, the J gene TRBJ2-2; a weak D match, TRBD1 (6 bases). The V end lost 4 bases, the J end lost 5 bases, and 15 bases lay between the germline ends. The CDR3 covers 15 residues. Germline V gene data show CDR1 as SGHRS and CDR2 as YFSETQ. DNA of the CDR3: TGCGCCAGCAGCCGCGACAGGAGTCTGACCGGGGAGCTGTTTTTT. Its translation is CASSRDRSLTGELFF.

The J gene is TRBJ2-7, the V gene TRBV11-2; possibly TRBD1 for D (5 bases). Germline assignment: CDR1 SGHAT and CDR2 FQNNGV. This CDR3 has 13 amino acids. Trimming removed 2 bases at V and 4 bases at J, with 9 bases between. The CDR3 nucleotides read TGTGCCAGCAGCTTAAGGGGCGAATACGAGCAGTACTTC. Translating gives CASSLRGEYEQYF. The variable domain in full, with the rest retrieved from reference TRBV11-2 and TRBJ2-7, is EAGVAQSPRYKIIEKRQSVAFWCNPISGHATLYWYQQILGQGPKLLIQFQNNGVVDDSQLPKDRFSAERLKGVDSTLKIQPAKLEDSAVYLCASSLRGEYEQYFGPGTRLTVT.

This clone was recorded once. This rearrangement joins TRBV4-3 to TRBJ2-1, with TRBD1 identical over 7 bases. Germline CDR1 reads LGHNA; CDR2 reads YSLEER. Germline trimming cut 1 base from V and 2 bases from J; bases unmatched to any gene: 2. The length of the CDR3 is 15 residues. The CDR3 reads CASSQVDRAYNEQFF. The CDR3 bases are TGCGCCAGCAGCCAAGTTGACAGGGCCTACAATGAGCAGTTCTTC.

Here the CDR3 reads CASSRGAYEQYF. The CDR3 DNA follows: TGTGCCAGCAGCCGCGGTGCTTACGAGCAGTACTTC. This chain links TRBV7-2 with TRBJ2-7; D call uncertain. With 5 bases removed from V and 4 bases from J, the gap between germline ends came to 9 bases. The CDR3 totals 12 residues. From germline, CDR1 is SGHTA and CDR2 FQGNSA. Supplemented by reference TRBV7-2 and TRBJ2-7, the full variable domain reads GAGVSQSPSNKVTEKGKDVELRCDPISGHTALYWYRQSLGQGLEFLIYFQGNSAPDKSGLPSDRFSAERTGGSVSTLTIQRTQQEDSAVYLCASSRGAYEQYFGPGTRLTVT.

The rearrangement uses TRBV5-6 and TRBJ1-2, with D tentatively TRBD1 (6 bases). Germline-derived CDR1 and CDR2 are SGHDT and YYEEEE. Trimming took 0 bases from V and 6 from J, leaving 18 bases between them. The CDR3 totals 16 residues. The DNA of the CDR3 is TGTGCCAGCAGCTTGGCGGTGGGGGCCGGGAGGGATGGCTACACCTTC. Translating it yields CASSLAVGAGRDGYTF.

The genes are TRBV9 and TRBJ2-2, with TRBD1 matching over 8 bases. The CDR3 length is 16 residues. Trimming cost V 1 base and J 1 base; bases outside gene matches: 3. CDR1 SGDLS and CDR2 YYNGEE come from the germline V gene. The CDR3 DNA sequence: TGTGCCAGCAGCGTAACTGACAGGGGGAACACCGGGGAGCTGTTTTTT. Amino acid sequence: CASSVTDRGNTGELFF.

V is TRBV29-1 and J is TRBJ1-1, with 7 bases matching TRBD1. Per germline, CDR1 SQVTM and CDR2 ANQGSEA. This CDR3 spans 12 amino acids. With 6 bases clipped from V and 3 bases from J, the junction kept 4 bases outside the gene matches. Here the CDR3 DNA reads TGCAGCGTAAAAACAGGGGACACTGAAGCTTTCTTT. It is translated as CSVKTGDTEAFF. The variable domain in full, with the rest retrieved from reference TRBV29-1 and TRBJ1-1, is SAVISQKPSRDICQRGTSLTIQCQVDSQVTMMFWYRQQPGQSLTLIATANQGSEATYESGFVIDKFPISRPNLTFSTLTVSNMSPEDSSIYLCSVKTGDTEAFFGQGTRLTVV.

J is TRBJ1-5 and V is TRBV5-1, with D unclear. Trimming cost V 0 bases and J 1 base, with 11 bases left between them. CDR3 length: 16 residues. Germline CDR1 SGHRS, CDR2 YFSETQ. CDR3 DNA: TGCGCCAGCAGCTTGGGGTATGTCGGGAGCAATCAGCCCCAGCATTTT. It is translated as CASSLGYVGSNQPQHF.